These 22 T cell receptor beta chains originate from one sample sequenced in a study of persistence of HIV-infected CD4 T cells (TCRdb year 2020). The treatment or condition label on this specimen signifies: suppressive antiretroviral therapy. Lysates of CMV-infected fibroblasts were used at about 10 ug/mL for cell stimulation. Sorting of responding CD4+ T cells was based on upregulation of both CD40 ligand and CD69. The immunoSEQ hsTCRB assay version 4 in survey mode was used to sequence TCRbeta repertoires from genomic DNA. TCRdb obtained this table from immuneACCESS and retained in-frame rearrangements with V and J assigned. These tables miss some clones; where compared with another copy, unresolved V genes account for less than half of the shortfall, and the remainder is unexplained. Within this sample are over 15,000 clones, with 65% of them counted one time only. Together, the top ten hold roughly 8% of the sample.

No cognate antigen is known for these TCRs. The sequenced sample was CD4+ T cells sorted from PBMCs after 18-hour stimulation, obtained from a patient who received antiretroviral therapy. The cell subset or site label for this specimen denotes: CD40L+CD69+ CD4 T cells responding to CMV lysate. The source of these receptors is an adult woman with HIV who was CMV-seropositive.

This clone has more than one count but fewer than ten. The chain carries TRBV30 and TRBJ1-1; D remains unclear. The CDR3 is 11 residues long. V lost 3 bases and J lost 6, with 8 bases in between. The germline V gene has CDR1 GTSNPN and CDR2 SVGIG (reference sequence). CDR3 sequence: CAWRGNAEAFF. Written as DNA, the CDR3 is TGTGCCTGGAGGGGTAACGCTGAAGCTTTCTTT.

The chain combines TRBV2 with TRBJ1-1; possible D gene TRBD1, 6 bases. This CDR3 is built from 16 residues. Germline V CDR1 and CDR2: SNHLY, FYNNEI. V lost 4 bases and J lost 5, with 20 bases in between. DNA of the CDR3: TGTGCCAGCAGTGCCAACAGGGCAGGGGCGAATACTGAAGCTTTCTTT. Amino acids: CASSANRAGANTEAFF.

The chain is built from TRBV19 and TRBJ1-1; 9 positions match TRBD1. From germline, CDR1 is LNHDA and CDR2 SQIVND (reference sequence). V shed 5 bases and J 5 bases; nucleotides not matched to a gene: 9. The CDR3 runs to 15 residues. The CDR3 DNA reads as TGTGCCAGTAGTTTTGGGACAGGGATTGAAACTGAAGCTTTCTTT. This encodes CASSFGTGIETEAFF.

CDR3 region: CATSDPNYGYTF. The CDR3 nucleotides read TGTGCCACCAGTGATCCCAACTATGGCTACACCTTC. V gene TRBV24-1 combines with J gene TRBJ1-2; D gene unclear. The CDR3 has 12 amino acids. Trimming left V 3 bases short and J 2 bases short, with 3 bases between. Germline assignment: CDR1 KGHDR and CDR2 SFDVKD.

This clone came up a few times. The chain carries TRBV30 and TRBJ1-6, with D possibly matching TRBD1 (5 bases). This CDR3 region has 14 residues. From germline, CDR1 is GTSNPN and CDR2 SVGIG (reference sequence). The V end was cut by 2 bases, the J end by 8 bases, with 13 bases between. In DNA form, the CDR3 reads TGTGCCTGGAGTACCGGGACCGAAGATTCACCCCTCCACTTT. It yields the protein CAWSTGTEDSPLHF.

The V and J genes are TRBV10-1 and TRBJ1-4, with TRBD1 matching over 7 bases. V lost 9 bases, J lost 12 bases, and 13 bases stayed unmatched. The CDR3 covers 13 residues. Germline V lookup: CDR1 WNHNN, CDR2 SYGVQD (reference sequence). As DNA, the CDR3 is TGCGCCAGTAAATCGACAGGGCGCTCAGAACTGTTTTTT. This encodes CASKSTGRSELFF.

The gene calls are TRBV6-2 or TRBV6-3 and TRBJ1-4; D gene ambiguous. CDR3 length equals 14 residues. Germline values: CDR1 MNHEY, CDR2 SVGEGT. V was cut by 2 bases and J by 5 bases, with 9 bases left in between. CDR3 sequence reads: CASSYEGGNEKLFF. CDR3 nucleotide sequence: TGTGCCAGCAGTTACGAGGGAGGGAATGAAAAACTGTTTTTT.

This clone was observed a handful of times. The CDR3: CASSSGQGNTEAFF. The CDR3, as DNA: TGCGCCAGCAGCTCCGGACAGGGGAACACTGAAGCTTTCTTT. The rearrangement links TRBV5-1 to TRBJ1-1; 8 nucleotides agree with TRBD1. The CDR3 length is 14 residues. CDR1 is SGHRS and CDR2 is YFSETQ in the germline V gene. Trimming removed 3 bases from V and 1 base from J; junction bases left unmatched: 2.

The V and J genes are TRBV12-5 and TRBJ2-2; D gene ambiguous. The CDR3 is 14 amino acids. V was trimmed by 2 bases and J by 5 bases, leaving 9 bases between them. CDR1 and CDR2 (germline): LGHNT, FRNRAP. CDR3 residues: CASGLLALTGELFF. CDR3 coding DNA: TGTGCTAGTGGTTTGTTGGCTCTGACCGGGGAGCTGTTTTTT.

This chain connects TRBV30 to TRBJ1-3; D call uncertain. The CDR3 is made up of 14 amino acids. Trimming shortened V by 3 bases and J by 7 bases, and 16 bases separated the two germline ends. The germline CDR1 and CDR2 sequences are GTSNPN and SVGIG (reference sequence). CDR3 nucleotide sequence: TGTGCCTGGAGCCGGAGCGGGATTTACAACACCATATATTTT. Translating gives CAWSRSGIYNTIYF.

CDR3 sequence reads: CASSSYGGYGYTF. For the CDR3, the DNA is TGTGCCAGCAGTTCCTACGGAGGGTATGGCTACACCTTC. V is TRBV27 and J is TRBJ1-2; D uncertain. The CDR3 is made up of 13 amino acids. The germline V gene has CDR1 MNHEY and CDR2 SMNVEV (reference sequence). V was trimmed by 4 bases and J by 5 bases, leaving 11 bases between them.

CDR3 nucleotide sequence: TGTGCCAGCAGCGTGAGGGACGTCAAACCGAACACTGAAGCTTTCTTT. Translation gives CASSVRDVKPNTEAFF. V and J are TRBV5-5 and TRBJ1-1; perhaps TRBD1 as D (5 bases). The V and J ends lost 4 bases and 1 base respectively, with 17 bases between them. Germline assignment: CDR1 SGHKS and CDR2 YYEKEE (reference sequence). CDR3 length equals 16 residues.

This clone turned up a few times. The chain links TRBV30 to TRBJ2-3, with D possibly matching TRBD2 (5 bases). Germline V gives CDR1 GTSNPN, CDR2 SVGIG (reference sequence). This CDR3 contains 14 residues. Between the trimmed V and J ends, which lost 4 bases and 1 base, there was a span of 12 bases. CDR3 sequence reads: CAWNFQAGTDTQYF. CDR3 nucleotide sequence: TGTGCCTGGAACTTCCAAGCGGGCACAGATACGCAGTATTTT.

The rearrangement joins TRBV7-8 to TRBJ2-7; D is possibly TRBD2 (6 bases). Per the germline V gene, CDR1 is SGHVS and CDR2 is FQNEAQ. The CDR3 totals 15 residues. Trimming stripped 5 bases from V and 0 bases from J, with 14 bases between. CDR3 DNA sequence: TGTGCCAGCAGCCTAGATGGAGGGACCTCCTACGAGCAGTACGTC. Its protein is CASSLDGGTSYEQYV.

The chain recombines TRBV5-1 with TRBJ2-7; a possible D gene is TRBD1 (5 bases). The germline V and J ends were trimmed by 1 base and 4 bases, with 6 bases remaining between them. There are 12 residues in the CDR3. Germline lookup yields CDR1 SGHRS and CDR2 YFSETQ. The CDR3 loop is CASSLRGYEQYF. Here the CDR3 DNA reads TGCGCCAGCAGCTTGAGGGGATACGAGCAGTACTTC.

This CDR3 is CAISAGTTNQPQHF. As DNA, the CDR3 is TGTGCCATATCAGCAGGCACGACCAATCAGCCCCAGCATTTT. The chain couples TRBV19 to TRBJ1-5, with unresolved D. The CDR3 is 14 residues long. In germline, CDR1 is LNHDA, CDR2 SQIVND (reference sequence). Deletions cut 10 bases from V and 3 bases from J, with 16 bases between.

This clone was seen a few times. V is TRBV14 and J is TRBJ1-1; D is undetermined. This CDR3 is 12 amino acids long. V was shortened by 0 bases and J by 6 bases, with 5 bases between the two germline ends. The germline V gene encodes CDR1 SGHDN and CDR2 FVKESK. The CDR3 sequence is CASSQEQSEAFF. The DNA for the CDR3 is TGTGCCAGCAGCCAAGAGCAGTCTGAAGCTTTCTTT.

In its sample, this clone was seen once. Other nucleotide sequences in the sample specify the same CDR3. CDR3 DNA: TGTGCCAGCAGCCAACTCAGGGAATCCTATGGCTACACCTTC. Its protein product is CASSQLRESYGYTF. The rearrangement links TRBV3-1 (or the pseudogene TRBV3-2) to TRBJ1-2; D perhaps matches TRBD1 (5 bases). Germline V lookup: CDR1 LGHDT, CDR2 YNNKEL (reference sequence). V was cut by 2 bases and J by 4 bases, with 11 bases left in between. The CDR3 contains 14 residues.

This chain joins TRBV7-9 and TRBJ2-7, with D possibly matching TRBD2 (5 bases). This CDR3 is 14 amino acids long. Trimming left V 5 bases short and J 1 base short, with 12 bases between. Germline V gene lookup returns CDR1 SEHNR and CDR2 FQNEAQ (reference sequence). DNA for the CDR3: TGTGCCAGCAGCCCCGGCGGACTTTCCTACGAGCAGTACGTC. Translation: CASSPGGLSYEQYV.

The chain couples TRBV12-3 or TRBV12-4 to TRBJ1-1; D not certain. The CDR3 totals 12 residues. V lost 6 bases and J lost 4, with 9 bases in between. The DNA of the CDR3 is TGTGCCAGCAGCCCCTCAGGCACTGAAGCTTTCTTT. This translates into CASSPSGTEAFF.

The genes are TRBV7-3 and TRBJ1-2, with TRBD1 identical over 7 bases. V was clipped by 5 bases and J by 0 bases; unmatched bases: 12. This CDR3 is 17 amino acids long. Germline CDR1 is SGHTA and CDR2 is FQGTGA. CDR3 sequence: CASSMRQGPLANYGYTF. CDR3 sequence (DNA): TGTGCCAGCAGCATGCGACAGGGCCCGCTAGCTAACTATGGCTACACCTTC.

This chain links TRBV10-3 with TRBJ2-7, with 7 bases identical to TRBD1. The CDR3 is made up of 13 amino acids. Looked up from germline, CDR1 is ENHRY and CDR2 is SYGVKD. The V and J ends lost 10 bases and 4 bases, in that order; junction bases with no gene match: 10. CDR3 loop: CATRQGEDYEQYV. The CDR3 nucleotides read TGTGCCACCCGACAGGGAGAAGATTACGAGCAGTACGTC.